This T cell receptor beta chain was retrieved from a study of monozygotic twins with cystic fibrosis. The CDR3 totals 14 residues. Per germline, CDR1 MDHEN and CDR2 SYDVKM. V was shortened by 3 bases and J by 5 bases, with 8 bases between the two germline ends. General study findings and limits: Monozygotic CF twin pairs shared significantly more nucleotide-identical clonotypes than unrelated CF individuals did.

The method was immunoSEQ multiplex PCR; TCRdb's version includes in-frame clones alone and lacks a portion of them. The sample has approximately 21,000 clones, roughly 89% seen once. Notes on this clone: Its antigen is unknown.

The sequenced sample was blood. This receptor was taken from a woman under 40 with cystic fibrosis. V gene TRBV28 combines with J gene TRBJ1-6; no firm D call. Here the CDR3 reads CASSFRQDNSPLHF. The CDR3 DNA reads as TGTGCCAGCAGTTTTCGGCAGGATAATTCACCCCTCCACTTT.